The next 23 T cell receptor beta chains were all read from a single sample in a study of blood T cell repertoires in COVID-19. The repertoire was sequenced with immunoSEQ multiplex PCR; TCRdb's copy has only in-frame clones and lacks some. The sample gives more than 85,000 clones, approximately 87% of which show up once; roughly 17% is in the top ten. The sequenced sample consisted of peripheral blood. Receptor source: a human donor in a cohort sampled during active COVID-19.

The CDR3 DNA reads TGTGCCAGCTCCCTCCTTGAGGTGGCGAAAGCTTTCTTT. It encodes CASSLLEVAKAFF. This rearrangement joins TRBV7-9 to TRBJ1-1; D is ambiguous. The CDR3 length is 13 residues. The V and J ends lost 8 bases and 9 bases respectively, with 19 bases between them. Per germline, CDR1 SEHNR and CDR2 FQNEAQ (reference sequence).

The chain links TRBV30 to TRBJ1-2, with D hard to call. V was clipped by 5 bases and J by 4 bases, with 14 bases between them. Germline CDR1 reads GTSNPN; CDR2 reads SVGIG (reference sequence). The CDR3 totals 13 residues. CDR3 protein: CAWSEGSFYGYTF. The DNA of the CDR3 is TGTGCCTGGTCGGAAGGGAGTTTCTATGGCTACACCTTC. Full variable domain (outside the CDR3, taken from reference TRBV30 and TRBJ1-2): SQTIHQWPATLVQPVGSPLSLECTVEGTSNPNLYWYRQAAGRGLQLLFYSVGIGQISSEVPQNLSASRPQDRQFILSSKKLLLSDSGFYLCAWSEGSFYGYTFGSGTRLTVV.

This chain uses TRBV19 with TRBJ1-6, with 7 bases aligning to TRBD1. Germline CDR1 LNHDA, CDR2 SQIVND (reference sequence). With V trimmed by 6 bases and J by 6 bases, 5 bases remained unmatched. This CDR3 region has 14 residues. The CDR3 region has the DNA TGTGCCAGTAGCAAACAGGGGTCTAATTCACCCCTCCACTTT. It is translated as CASSKQGSNSPLHF. Full variable domain (rest looked up from reference TRBV19 and TRBJ1-6): DGGITQSPKYLFRKEGQNVTLSCEQNLNHDAMYWYRQDPGQGLRLIYYSQIVNDFQKGDIAEGYSVSREKKESFPLTVTSAQKNPTAFYLCASSKQGSNSPLHFGNGTRLTVT.

The chain uses TRBV11-3 and TRBJ2-2, with 9 bases lining up with TRBD1. V lost 0 bases, J lost 1 base, and 9 bases stayed unmatched. The germline gives CDR1 SGHNT, CDR2 YENEEA. This CDR3 has 19 amino acids. CDR3 DNA: TGTGCCAGCAGCTTAGATCGGGGTAGACAGGGGGAGAACACCGGGGAGCTGTTTTTT. Amino acids: CASSLDRGRQGENTGELFF.

J is TRBJ2-3 and V is TRBV4-3; 12 bases are a match to TRBD2. Trimming at V came to 3 bases and at J to 4 bases, leaving 5 bases not matched to a gene. The CDR3 covers 16 residues. In germline, CDR1 is LGHNA, CDR2 YSLEER. The CDR3 reads CASSHLAGGPSDTQYF. The CDR3 DNA reads as TGCGCCAGCAGCCACCTAGCGGGGGGGCCCTCAGATACGCAGTATTTT.

The chain combines TRBV6-5 with TRBJ2-1, with 8 bases that match TRBD1. In germline, CDR1 is MNHEY, CDR2 SVGAGI. With 6 bases clipped from V and 4 bases from J, the junction kept 2 bases outside the gene matches. This CDR3 has 13 amino acids. CDR3 nucleotides: TGTGCCAGCAGCTGGACAGGGTACAATGAGCAGTTCTTC. This translates into CASSWTGYNEQFF.

The J gene is TRBJ2-5, the V gene TRBV24-1; 8 bases agree with TRBD1. This CDR3 is 14 amino acids long. Germline V gene data show CDR1 as KGHDR and CDR2 as SFDVKD. V gave up 9 bases and J gave up 0 bases; unmatched junction bases: 5. In nucleotides, the CDR3 is TGTGCCACCGCGGACAGGGCGTACCAAGAGACCCAGTACTTC. Translating it yields CATADRAYQETQYF.

The V and J genes are TRBV7-9 and TRBJ2-7; no clear D. The V end lost 0 bases, the J end lost 5 bases, and 8 bases lay between the germline ends. The CDR3 is 13 residues long. CDR1 and CDR2 (germline): SEHNR, FQNEAQ (reference sequence). The CDR3 bases are TGTGCCAGCAGCTTAGCACAGCTCAACGAGCAGTACTTC. Translated, it gives CASSLAQLNEQYF.

The J gene is TRBJ2-7, the V gene TRBV7-9, with 8 bases lining up with TRBD2. Trimming at V came to 2 bases and at J to 6 bases, leaving 9 bases not matched to a gene. The CDR3 has 15 residues. The V gene's germline CDR1 is SEHNR and CDR2 FQNEAQ (reference sequence). CDR3 coding DNA: TGTGCCAGCAGCTTATCAGTAGCGGGGACTCTCGAGCAGTACTTC. It specifies CASSLSVAGTLEQYF.

The V and J genes are TRBV7-3 and TRBJ2-7; 7 bases line up with TRBD2. The V segment lost 5 bases and the J segment 6 bases; nucleotides outside the gene matches: 10. Germline CDR1 reads SGHTA; CDR2 reads FQGTGA. CDR3 length equals 14 residues. The CDR3 here is CASSRGETLGEQYF. DNA of the CDR3: TGTGCCAGCAGCCGGGGGGAAACTTTAGGCGAGCAGTACTTC.

The rearrangement links TRBV4-2 to TRBJ1-1; 7 bases align to TRBD1. Per germline, CDR1 LGHNA and CDR2 YNFKEQ. The CDR3 has 14 residues. Trimming at V came to 0 bases and at J to 5 bases, leaving 3 bases not matched to a gene. This CDR3 reads CASSQDTGVTEAFF. The CDR3 bases are TGTGCCAGCAGCCAAGATACAGGGGTGACTGAAGCTTTCTTT.

Note on this clone: Germline and junction disagree at one end, which may indicate a read error. The rearrangement uses TRBV6-5 and TRBJ2-7, with 8 positions matching TRBD1. The CDR3 runs to 14 residues. Germline V gene data show CDR1 as MNHEY and CDR2 as SVGAGI. In nucleotides, the CDR3 is TGTGCCAGCAGCACCTCGGACAGGGCCTCCCCCTTAAACTTC. This translates into CASSTSDRASPLNF.

By share of the sample, this clone is large. The V gene is TRBV12-3 or TRBV12-4, the J gene TRBJ1-1; no firm D call. V lost 4 bases and J 1 base, leaving 7 bases between the germline ends. The CDR3 is 13 residues long. Written as DNA, the CDR3 is TGTGCCAGCAGTTACTCCGGGAACACTGAAGCTTTCTTT. Amino acids: CASSYSGNTEAFF.

The CDR3 region has the DNA TGTGCCAGCAGCCTATCTAGCTACGAGCAGTACTTC. It specifies CASSLSSYEQYF. This chain links TRBV7-2 with TRBJ2-7; D is undetermined. In germline, CDR1 is SGHTA, CDR2 FQGNSA. This CDR3 has 12 amino acids. V was pared by 5 bases and J by 3 bases, with 8 bases between.

The rearrangement uses TRBV28 and TRBJ2-7; TRBD2 aligns across 15 bases. CDR1 and CDR2 (germline): MDHEN, SYDVKM. The CDR3 extends over 14 amino acids. J lost 12 bases, V lost 5 bases, and 8 bases had no gene match. The CDR3 nucleotides read TGTGCCAGCAGTCCGCCCGGGGGACTAGCGGGGGGGTACTTC. It yields the protein CASSPPGGLAGGYF.

The chain recombines TRBV18 with TRBJ1-6, with a weak D call TRBD1 (6 bases). The CDR3 runs to 15 residues. Germline V gene sequence: CDR1 KGHSH, CDR2 LQKENI. The germline V and J ends were trimmed by 0 bases and 5 bases, with 8 bases remaining between them. In DNA, the CDR3 is TGTGCCAGCTCACCACCAGGGGGTAATAATTCACCCCTCCACTTT. Translation gives CASSPPGGNNSPLHF.

The V call is TRBV5-1, the J call TRBJ2-7, with a possible D match to TRBD1 (5 bases). V was cut by 3 bases and J by 0 bases, with 7 bases left in between. CDR3 length: 13 residues. Germline V gene sequence: CDR1 SGHRS, CDR2 YFSETQ. CDR3 sequence reads: CASSSDSSYEQYF. CDR3 DNA sequence: TGCGCCAGCAGCTCTGACAGCTCCTACGAGCAGTACTTC.

This chain connects TRBV9 to TRBJ1-5; D is perhaps TRBD1 (6 bases). CDR1 is SGDLS, CDR2 YYNGEE, per germline. The length of the CDR3 is 15 residues. V shed 0 bases and J shed 5 bases, with 12 bases lying between them. The CDR3 bases are TGTGCCAGCAGCGTAGGGAACAGGGCTGATCAGCCCCAGCATTTT. Encoded protein: CASSVGNRADQPQHF.

The sample holds a few counts of this clone. The chain uses TRBV29-1 and TRBJ1-3; the match to TRBD1 covers 9 bases. This CDR3 has 17 residues. Germline values: CDR1 SQVTM, CDR2 ANQGSEA. V shed 8 bases and J 0 bases; nucleotides not matched to a gene: 14. CDR3 protein: CSLSGQGSLHSGNTIYF. The CDR3 bases are TGCAGCCTGTCGGGACAGGGATCACTCCACTCTGGAAACACCATATATTTT.

V usage is TRBV3-1 (or the pseudogene TRBV3-2) and J usage is TRBJ1-6; D might be TRBD1 (5 bases). CDR1 and CDR2 from the germline V gene are LGHDT and YNNKEL (reference sequence). The CDR3 consists of 14 residues. Trimming took 4 bases from V and 9 from J, leaving 13 bases between them. CDR3 loop: CASSLRQSVSPLHF. The CDR3 DNA follows: TGTGCCAGCAGCCTAAGACAGTCAGTTTCACCCCTCCACTTT.

The V and J genes are TRBV2 and TRBJ2-7; maybe TRBD2 (6 bases). The CDR3 spans 12 residues. Trimming stripped 3 bases from V and 6 bases from J, with 9 bases between. CDR1 and CDR2 (germline): SNHLY, FYNNEI. This CDR3 is CASSEKGGEQYF. The CDR3 DNA sequence: TGTGCCAGCAGTGAGAAGGGAGGCGAGCAGTACTTC.

This rearrangement joins TRBV30 to TRBJ1-5, with D perhaps matching TRBD1 (5 bases). V was pared by 0 bases and J by 4 bases, with 10 bases between. The germline gives CDR1 GTSNPN, CDR2 SVGIG (reference sequence). The CDR3 totals 14 residues. The DNA of the CDR3 is TGTGCCTGGAGTGTACCCGGGGGTAATCAGCCCCAGCATTTT. Encoded protein: CAWSVPGGNQPQHF.

This chain joins TRBV2 and TRBJ1-1; D call uncertain. Per germline, CDR1 SNHLY and CDR2 FYNNEI. This CDR3 region has 17 residues. V shed 6 bases and J shed 5 bases, with 25 bases lying between them. The CDR3: CASSDSPSSEVWTEAFF. DNA for the CDR3: TGTGCCAGCAGCGACTCACCGTCCTCGGAAGTCTGGACTGAAGCTTTCTTT.